This TCR beta chain was captured by sequencing in a study of T-cell reconstitution after alpha-beta-depleted transplantation in children. Whole-study results and caveats: For some patients, TCRbeta diversity was high at day 60 because of recipient T cells and thymic progenitors that survived. Roughly two months post-transplant, alpha-beta T cells reportedly originated from several hundred graft clones that had expanded. Once a year had passed after transplant, T-cell counts and diversity came mostly from newly produced T cells.

This clonotype was observed a few times. Its antigen is unknown. This CDR3 spans 16 amino acids. Germline V gene sequence: CDR1 SGHNT, CDR2 YYREEE (reference sequence). The V end lost 0 bases, the J end lost 0 bases, and 12 bases lay between the germline ends. The TCRbeta library incorporated unique molecular identifiers. MiXCR, applied by TCRdb to the PCR reads, yields one record per CDR3 protein. The sample contains hundreds of thousands of distinct CDR3 sequences, around 15% of which appear only once. This TCR was sampled from a male patient aged 2-10 years who had a stem cell transplant for acute lymphoblastic leukemia, so the T cells may come from the graft donor. The sample was PBMCs, mostly from graft donor cells, taken 360 days after TCRalphabeta/CD19-depleted stem cell transplant. V and J are TRBV5-4 and TRBJ1-1; a possible D gene is TRBD1 (6 bases). Here the CDR3 DNA reads TGTGCCAGCAGCTTGGATAGAGGACAGTTGAACACTGAAGCTTTCTTT. Translating gives CASSLDRGQLNTEAFF.